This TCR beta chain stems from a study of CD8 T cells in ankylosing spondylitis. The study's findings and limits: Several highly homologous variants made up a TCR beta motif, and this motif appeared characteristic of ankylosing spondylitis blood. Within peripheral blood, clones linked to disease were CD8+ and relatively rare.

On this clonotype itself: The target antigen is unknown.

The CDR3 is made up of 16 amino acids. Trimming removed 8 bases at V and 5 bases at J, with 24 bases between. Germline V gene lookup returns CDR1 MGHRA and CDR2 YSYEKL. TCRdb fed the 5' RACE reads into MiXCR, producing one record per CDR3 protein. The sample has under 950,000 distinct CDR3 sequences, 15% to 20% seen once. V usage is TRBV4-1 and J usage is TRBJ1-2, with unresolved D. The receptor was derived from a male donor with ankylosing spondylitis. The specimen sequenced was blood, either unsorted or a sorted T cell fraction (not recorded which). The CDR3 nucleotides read TGCGCCAGCTCAAAAGCCCTTAGCTTAACCCCGTATGGCTACACCTTC. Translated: CASSKALSLTPYGYTF.